Below are 12 T cell receptor beta chains sequenced from a single sample in a study of cytomegalovirus exposure and HLA in healthy donors. Method: immunoSEQ multiplex PCR; TCRdb's copy keeps in-frame clones and lacks some. Of under 250,000 clones detected, 87% appear once; the ten largest clones hold around 11%. Specimen: PBMCs. The receptor set was obtained from a young man in good health and CMV-seropositive.

V is TRBV30 and J is TRBJ1-4; tentative D call: TRBD1 (6 bases). Trimming pared 2 bases from V and 8 bases from J, leaving 18 bases between. Germline assignment: CDR1 GTSNPN and CDR2 SVGIG (reference sequence). This CDR3 region has 15 residues. The CDR3 coding sequence is TGTGCCTGGAGTCTCGTGGGGCAGGGGACGGAAAAACTGTTTTTT. Its translation: CAWSLVGQGTEKLFF.

This chain joins TRBV5-6 and TRBJ2-7; 7 bases line up with TRBD2. The CDR3 sequence is 13 residues long. CDR1 SGHDT and CDR2 YYEEEE come from the germline V gene. The junction had 2 bases not matched to a gene; V was cut back by 4 bases and J by 1 base. The CDR3 DNA reads TGTGCCAGCAGCCGGGGAGGGTCCTACGAGCAGTACTTC. The encoded protein is CASSRGGSYEQYF.

The V and J genes are TRBV5-1 and TRBJ1-3, with D possibly matching TRBD1 (5 bases). Trimming pared 0 bases from V and 2 bases from J, leaving 6 bases between. The CDR3 has 14 residues. CDR1 and CDR2 (germline): SGHRS, YFSETQ. In nucleotides, the CDR3 is TGCGCCAGCAGCTTGGGGGGCCCTGGAAACACCATATATTTT. This gives the protein CASSLGGPGNTIYF.

The rearrangement links TRBV29-1 to TRBJ2-7, with D uncertain. Trimming cost V 4 bases and J 4 bases, with 17 bases left between them. The CDR3 is made up of 14 amino acids. CDR1 is SQVTM and CDR2 is ANQGSEA in the germline V gene. The CDR3 region has the DNA TGCAGCGTTGTATCGGTCGCGCAGACTTACGAGCAGTACTTC. It translates to CSVVSVAQTYEQYF.

The V call is TRBV4-1, the J call TRBJ2-2; 9 bases map to TRBD1. The CDR3 loop spans 15 amino acids. V dropped 4 bases and J dropped 6; count of bases not matched to a gene: 6. From germline, CDR1 is MGHRA and CDR2 YSYEKL. The CDR3 coding sequence is TGCGCCAGCAGCCGTCTGGACAGGGGCGCCGGGGAGCTGTTTTTT. Its translation is CASSRLDRGAGELFF.

This chain connects TRBV19 to TRBJ2-7; either TRBD1 or TRBD2 may fit D (5 bases each). CDR1 and CDR2 (germline): LNHDA, SQIVND (reference sequence). The CDR3 extends over 13 amino acids. V dropped 5 bases and J dropped 2 bases, with 10 bases sitting between them. CDR3 protein: CASSYGAAYEQYF. In DNA, the CDR3 is TGTGCCAGTAGTTACGGGGCAGCCTACGAGCAGTACTTC.

In DNA, the CDR3 is TGTGCCAGTAGTATGGAAGTAGTGCGTCGCAATGAGCAGTTCTTC. This gives the protein CASSMEVVRRNEQFF. The chain carries TRBV19 and TRBJ2-1; no clear D. V was shortened by 3 bases and J by 6 bases, with 15 bases between the two germline ends. This CDR3 has 15 amino acids. Germline CDR1 LNHDA, CDR2 SQIVND (reference sequence).

Written as DNA, the CDR3 is TGTGCCAGCAGTTTATCGTGGGATAATGAAAAACTGTTTTTT. Translating it yields CASSLSWDNEKLFF. V gene TRBV27 combines with J gene TRBJ1-4, with D unclear. The CDR3 totals 14 residues. Germline V gives CDR1 MNHEY, CDR2 SMNVEV (reference sequence). With 0 bases removed from V and 4 bases from J, the gap between germline ends came to 6 bases.

The chain is built from TRBV19 and TRBJ1-1; D may be TRBD1 (5 bases). The CDR3 runs 13 residues. CDR1 LNHDA and CDR2 SQIVND come from the germline V gene (reference sequence). V lost 11 bases to trimming and J lost 5 bases, with 18 bases between them. The CDR3, as DNA: TGTGCCTGCCACGGACCGAGGGGAACTGAAGCTTTCTTT. Translated: CACHGPRGTEAFF.

This clone came up once. This chain connects TRBV2 to TRBJ2-7, with TRBD2 identical over 10 bases. J lost 3 bases, V lost 2 bases, and 4 bases had no gene match. The CDR3 length is 15 residues. CDR1 is SNHLY and CDR2 is FYNNEI in the germline V gene. In DNA form, the CDR3 reads TGTGCCAGCAGTGAACGGCTAGCGGGAGTCTACGAGCAGTACTTC. This codes for CASSERLAGVYEQYF. The variable domain in full, with the rest retrieved from reference TRBV2 and TRBJ2-7, is EPEVTQTPSHQVTQMGQEVILRCVPISNHLYFYWYRQILGQKVEFLVSFYNNEISEKSEIFDDQFSVERPDGSNFTLKIRSTKLEDSAMYFCASSERLAGVYEQYFGPGTRLTVT.

This chain uses TRBV7-2 with TRBJ2-7, with a tentative D call TRBD2 (6 bases). CDR1 SGHTA and CDR2 FQGNSA come from the germline V gene. Between the trimmed V and J ends, which lost 5 bases and 2 bases, there was a span of 10 bases. The length of the CDR3 is 13 residues. Here the CDR3 reads CASSLWGAYEQYF. The DNA of the CDR3 is TGTGCCAGCAGCCTATGGGGGGCCTACGAGCAGTACTTC.

This clone has a handful of counts. Other nucleotide sequences from this sample produce the same CDR3. Here the CDR3 DNA reads TGTGCCAGCAGCTTAGAGCAGGGCACTGAAGCTTTCTTT. It yields the protein CASSLEQGTEAFF. The rearrangement joins TRBV7-9 to TRBJ1-1; D possibly corresponds to TRBD1 (5 bases). Trimming cost V 1 base and J 4 bases, with 7 bases left between them. CDR1 SEHNR and CDR2 FQNEAQ come from the germline V gene (reference sequence). CDR3 length: 13 amino acids.